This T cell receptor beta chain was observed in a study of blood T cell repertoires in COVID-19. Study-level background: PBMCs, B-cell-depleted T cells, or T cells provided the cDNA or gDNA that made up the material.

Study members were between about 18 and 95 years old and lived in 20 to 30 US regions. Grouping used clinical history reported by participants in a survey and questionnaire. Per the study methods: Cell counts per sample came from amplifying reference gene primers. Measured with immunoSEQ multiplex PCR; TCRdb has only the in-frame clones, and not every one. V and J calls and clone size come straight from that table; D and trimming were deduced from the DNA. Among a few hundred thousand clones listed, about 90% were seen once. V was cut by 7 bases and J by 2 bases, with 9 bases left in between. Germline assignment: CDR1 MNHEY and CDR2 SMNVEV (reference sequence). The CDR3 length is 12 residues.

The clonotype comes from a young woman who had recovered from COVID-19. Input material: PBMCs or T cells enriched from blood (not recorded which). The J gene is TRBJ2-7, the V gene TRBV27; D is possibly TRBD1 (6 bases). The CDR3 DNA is TGTGCCAGCAAAGGACAGACCTACGAGCAGTACTTC. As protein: CASKGQTYEQYF.